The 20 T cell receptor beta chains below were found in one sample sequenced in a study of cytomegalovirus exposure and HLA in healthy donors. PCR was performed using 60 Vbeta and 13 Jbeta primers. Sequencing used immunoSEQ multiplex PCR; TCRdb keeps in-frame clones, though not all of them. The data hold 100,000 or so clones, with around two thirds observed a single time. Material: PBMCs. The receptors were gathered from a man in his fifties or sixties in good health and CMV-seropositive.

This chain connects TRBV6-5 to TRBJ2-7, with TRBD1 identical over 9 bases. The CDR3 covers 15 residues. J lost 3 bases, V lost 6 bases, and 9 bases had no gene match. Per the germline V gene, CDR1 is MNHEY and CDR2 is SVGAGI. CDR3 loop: CASSQDRGSLYEQYF. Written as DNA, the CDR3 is TGTGCCAGCAGCCAAGACAGGGGGAGTCTCTACGAGCAGTACTTC.

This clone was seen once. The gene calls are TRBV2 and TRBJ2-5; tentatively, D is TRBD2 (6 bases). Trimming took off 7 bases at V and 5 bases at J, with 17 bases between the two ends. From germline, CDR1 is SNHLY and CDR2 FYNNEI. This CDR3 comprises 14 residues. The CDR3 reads CASKSGVPFETQYF. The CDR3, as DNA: TGTGCCAGCAAGTCGGGAGTTCCCTTCGAGACCCAGTACTTC.

The CDR3 DNA reads TGTGCCAGTACCACGGACAGGGGGGAGCCCCAGCATTTT. Its protein product is CASTTDRGEPQHF. The chain combines TRBV19 with TRBJ1-5, with TRBD1 identical over 10 bases. Germline V gene data show CDR1 as LNHDA and CDR2 as SQIVND (reference sequence). The ends lost 7 bases at V and 8 bases at J; junction bases unmatched: 5. The CDR3 length is 13 residues.

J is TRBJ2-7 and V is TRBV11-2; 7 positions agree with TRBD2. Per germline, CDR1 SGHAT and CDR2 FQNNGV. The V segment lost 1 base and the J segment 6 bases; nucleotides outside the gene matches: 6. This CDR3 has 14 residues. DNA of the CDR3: TGTGCCAGCAGCTTAGGTGGGAGGGTCGGCGAGCAGTACTTC. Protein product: CASSLGGRVGEQYF. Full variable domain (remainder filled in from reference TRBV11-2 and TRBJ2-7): EAGVAQSPRYKIIEKRQSVAFWCNPISGHATLYWYQQILGQGPKLLIQFQNNGVVDDSQLPKDRFSAERLKGVDSTLKIQPAKLEDSAVYLCASSLGGRVGEQYFGPGTRLTVT.

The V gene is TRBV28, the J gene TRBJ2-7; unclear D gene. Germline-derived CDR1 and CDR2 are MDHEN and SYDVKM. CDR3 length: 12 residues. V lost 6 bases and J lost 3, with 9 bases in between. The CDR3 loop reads CASRGSDYEQYF. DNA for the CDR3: TGTGCCAGCAGGGGCTCAGACTACGAGCAGTACTTC.

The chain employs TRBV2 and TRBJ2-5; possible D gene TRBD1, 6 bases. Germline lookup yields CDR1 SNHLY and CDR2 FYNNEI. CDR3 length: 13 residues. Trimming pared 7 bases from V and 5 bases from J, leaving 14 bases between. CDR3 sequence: CASIRNRDETQYF. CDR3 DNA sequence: TGTGCCAGCATTCGAAACAGGGATGAGACCCAGTACTTC.

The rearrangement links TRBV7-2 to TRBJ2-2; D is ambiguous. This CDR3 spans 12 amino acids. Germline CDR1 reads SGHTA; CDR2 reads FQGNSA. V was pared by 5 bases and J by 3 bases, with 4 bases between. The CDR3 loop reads CASSPDTGELFF. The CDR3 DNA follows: TGTGCCAGCAGCCCGGACACCGGGGAGCTGTTTTTT.

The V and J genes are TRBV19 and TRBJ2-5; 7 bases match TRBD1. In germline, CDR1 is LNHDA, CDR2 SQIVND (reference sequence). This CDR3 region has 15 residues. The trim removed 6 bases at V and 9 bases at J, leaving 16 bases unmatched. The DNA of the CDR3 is TGTGCCAGTAGGCGAGAGGCCGGGACAGAGGGTCCCCAGTACTTC. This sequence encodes CASRREAGTEGPQYF.

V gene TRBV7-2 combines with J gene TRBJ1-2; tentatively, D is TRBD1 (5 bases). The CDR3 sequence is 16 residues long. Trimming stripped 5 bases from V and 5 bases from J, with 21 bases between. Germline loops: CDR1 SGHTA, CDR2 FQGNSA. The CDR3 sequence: CASSLGGRSGRYGYTF. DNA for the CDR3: TGTGCCAGCAGCCTAGGAGGGAGGTCAGGGAGGTATGGCTACACCTTC.

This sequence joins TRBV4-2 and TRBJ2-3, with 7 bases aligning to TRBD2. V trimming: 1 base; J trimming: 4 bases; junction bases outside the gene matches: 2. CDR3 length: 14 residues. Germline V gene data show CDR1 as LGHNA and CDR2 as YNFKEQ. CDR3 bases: TGTGCCAGCAGCCAAGGGGGAGGGCCAGATACGCAGTATTTT. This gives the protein CASSQGGGPDTQYF.

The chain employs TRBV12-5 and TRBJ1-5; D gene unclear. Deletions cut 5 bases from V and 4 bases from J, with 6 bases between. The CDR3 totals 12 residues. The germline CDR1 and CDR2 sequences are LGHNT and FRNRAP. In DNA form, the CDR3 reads TGTGCTAGTGGTCCCCAGAATCAGCCCCAGCATTTT. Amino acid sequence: CASGPQNQPQHF.

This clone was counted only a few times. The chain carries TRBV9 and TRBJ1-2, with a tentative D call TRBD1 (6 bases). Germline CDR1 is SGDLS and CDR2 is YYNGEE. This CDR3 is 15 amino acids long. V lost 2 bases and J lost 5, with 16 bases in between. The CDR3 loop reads CASSVAGQSLYGYTF. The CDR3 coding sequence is TGTGCCAGCAGCGTGGCTGGACAGAGTTTATATGGCTACACCTTC.

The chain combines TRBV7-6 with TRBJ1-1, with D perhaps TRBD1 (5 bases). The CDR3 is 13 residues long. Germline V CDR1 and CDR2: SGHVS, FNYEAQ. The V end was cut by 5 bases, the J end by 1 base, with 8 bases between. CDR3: CASSQDTNTEAFF. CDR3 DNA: TGTGCCAGCAGCCAGGACACGAACACTGAAGCTTTCTTT. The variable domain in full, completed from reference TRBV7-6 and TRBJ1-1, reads GAGVSQSPRYKVTKRGQDVALRCDPISGHVSLYWYRQALGQGPEFLTYFNYEAQQDKSGLPNDRFSAERPEGSISTLTIQRTEQRDSAMYRCASSQDTNTEAFFGQGTRLTVV.

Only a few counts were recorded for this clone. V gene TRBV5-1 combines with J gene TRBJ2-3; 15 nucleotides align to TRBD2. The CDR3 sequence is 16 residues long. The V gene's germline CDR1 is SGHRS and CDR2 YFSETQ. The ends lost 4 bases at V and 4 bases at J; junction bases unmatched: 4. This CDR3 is CASSIGLAGGPDTQYF. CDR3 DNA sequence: TGCGCCAGCAGCATAGGACTAGCGGGAGGGCCAGATACGCAGTATTTT.

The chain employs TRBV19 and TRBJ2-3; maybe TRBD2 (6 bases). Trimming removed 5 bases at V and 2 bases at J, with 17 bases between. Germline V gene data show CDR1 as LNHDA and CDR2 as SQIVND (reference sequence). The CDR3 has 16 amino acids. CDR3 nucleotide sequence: TGTGCCAGTAGTGGTCAAGGAGGGTCTGCCACAGATACGCAGTATTTT. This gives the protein CASSGQGGSATDTQYF.

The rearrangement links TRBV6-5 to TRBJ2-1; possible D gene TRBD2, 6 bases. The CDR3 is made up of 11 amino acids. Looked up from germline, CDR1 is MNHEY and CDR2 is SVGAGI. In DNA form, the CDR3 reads TGTGCGGTGGGGGGCTACAATGAGCAGTTCTTC. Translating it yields CAVGGYNEQFF.

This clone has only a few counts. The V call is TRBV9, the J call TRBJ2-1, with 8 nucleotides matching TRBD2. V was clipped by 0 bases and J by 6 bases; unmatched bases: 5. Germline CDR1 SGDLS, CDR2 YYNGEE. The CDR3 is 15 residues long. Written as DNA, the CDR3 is TGTGCCAGCAGCGTAGACGGGGGGGCTCTCAATGAGCAGTTCTTC. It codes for CASSVDGGALNEQFF.

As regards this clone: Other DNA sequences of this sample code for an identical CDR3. The CDR3 nucleotides are TGCGCCAGCAGCTTGGGACAGCCCAACACTGAAGCTTTCTTT. This gives the protein CASSLGQPNTEAFF. This sequence joins TRBV5-1 and TRBJ1-1, with D perhaps matching TRBD1 (5 bases). The V gene's germline CDR1 is SGHRS and CDR2 YFSETQ. Trimming removed 0 bases at V and 2 bases at J, with 8 bases between. The CDR3 is 14 residues long. The entire variable domain, with the rest obtained from reference TRBV5-1 and TRBJ1-1, is as follows: KAGVTQTPRYLIKTRGQQVTLSCSPISGHRSVSWYQQTPGQGLQFLFEYFSETQRNKGNFPGRFSGRQFSNSRSEMNVSTLELGDSALYLCASSLGQPNTEAFFGQGTRLTVV.

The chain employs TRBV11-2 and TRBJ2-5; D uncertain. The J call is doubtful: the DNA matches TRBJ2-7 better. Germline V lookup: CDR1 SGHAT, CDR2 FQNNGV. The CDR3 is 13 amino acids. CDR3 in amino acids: CASSLALAYEQYF. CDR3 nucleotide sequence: TGTGCCAGCAGCTTAGCTCTAGCCTACGAGCAGTACTTC.

The CDR3 protein is CASSLGANEQETQYF. DNA of the CDR3: TGCGCCAGCAGCTTGGGGGCAAACGAGCAAGAGACCCAGTACTTC. The chain joins TRBV5-1 to TRBJ2-5, with D uncertain. The CDR3 has 15 residues. Trimming took off 0 bases at V and 2 bases at J, with 11 bases between the two ends. In germline, CDR1 is SGHRS, CDR2 YFSETQ. The variable domain in full, completed from reference TRBV5-1 and TRBJ2-5, reads KAGVTQTPRYLIKTRGQQVTLSCSPISGHRSVSWYQQTPGQGLQFLFEYFSETQRNKGNFPGRFSGRQFSNSRSEMNVSTLELGDSALYLCASSLGANEQETQYFGPGTRLLVL.